This T cell receptor beta chain was sequenced for a study of monozygotic twins with inflammatory bowel disease. Making each TCR library took approximately 3,400 ng of total RNA. Using TCRalpha and TCRbeta cDNA, the researchers carried out two nested PCRs that lasted approximately 16 and 10 cycles. TCRdb reanalyzed the 5' RACE reads, giving one entry per CDR3 protein sequence and no DNA. The sample table sets out some 400,000 distinct CDR3 sequences. The CDR3 runs 12 residues. Germline CDR1 SQVTM, CDR2 ANQGSEA. After skipping T cell sorting, the authors isolated total RNA from whole blood. The clonotype was recovered from a human donor with ulcerative colitis or Crohn's disease, or a healthy co-twin of an affected twin (not recorded which). The material sequenced was blood. The rearrangement uses TRBV29-1 and TRBJ2-7. The CDR3 loop reads CSVEDSYYEQYF.